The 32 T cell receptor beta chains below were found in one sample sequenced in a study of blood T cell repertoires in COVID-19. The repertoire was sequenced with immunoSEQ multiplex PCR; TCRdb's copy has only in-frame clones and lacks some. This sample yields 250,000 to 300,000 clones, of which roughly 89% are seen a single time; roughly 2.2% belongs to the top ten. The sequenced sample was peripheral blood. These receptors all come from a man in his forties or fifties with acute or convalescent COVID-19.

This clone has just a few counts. The CDR3: CASSLIGGQHNEQFF. The CDR3 region has the DNA TGCGCCAGCAGCTTGATTGGGGGACAACACAATGAGCAGTTCTTC. The chain combines TRBV5-1 with TRBJ2-1; D may be TRBD1 (6 bases). This CDR3 contains 15 residues. Trimming took 1 base from V and 5 from J, leaving 13 bases between them. Germline CDR1 is SGHRS and CDR2 is YFSETQ.

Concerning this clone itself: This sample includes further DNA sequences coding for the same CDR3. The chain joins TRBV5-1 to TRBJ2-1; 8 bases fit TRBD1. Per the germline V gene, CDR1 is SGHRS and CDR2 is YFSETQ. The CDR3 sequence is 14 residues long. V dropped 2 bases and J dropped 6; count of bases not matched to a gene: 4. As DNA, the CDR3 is TGCGCCAGCAGCTTAGGACAGGGAGGCAATGAGCAGTTCTTC. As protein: CASSLGQGGNEQFF.

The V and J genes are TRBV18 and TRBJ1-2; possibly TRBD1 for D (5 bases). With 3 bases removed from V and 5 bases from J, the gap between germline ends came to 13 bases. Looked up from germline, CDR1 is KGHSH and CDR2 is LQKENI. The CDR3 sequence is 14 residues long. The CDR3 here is CASSPGREGYGYTF. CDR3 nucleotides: TGTGCCAGCTCACCGGGCAGGGAAGGATATGGCTACACCTTC.

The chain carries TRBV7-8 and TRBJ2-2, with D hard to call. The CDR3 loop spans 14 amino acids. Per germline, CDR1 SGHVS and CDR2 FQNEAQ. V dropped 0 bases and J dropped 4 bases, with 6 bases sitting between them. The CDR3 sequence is CASSLARSTGELFF. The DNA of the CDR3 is TGTGCCAGCAGCTTAGCGAGGAGCACCGGGGAGCTGTTTTTT.

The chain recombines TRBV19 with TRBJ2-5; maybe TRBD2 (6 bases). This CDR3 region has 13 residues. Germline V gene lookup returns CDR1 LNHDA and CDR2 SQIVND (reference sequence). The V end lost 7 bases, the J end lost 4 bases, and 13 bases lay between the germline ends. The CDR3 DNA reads TGTGCCAGTACCACGATCGGGGGAGAGACCCAGTACTTC. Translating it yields CASTTIGGETQYF.

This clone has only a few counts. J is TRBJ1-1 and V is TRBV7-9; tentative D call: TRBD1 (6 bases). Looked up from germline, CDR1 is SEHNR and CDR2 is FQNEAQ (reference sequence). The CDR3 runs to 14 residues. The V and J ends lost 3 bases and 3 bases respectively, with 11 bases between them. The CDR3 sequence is CASSLGAGDTEAFF. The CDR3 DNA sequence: TGTGCCAGCAGCTTGGGGGCTGGTGACACTGAAGCTTTCTTT.

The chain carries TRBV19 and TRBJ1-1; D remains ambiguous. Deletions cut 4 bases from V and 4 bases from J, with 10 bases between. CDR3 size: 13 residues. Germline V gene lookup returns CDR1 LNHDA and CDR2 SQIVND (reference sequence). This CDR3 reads CASSRTVGTEAFF. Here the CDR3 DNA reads TGTGCCAGTAGTAGAACAGTGGGCACTGAAGCTTTCTTT.

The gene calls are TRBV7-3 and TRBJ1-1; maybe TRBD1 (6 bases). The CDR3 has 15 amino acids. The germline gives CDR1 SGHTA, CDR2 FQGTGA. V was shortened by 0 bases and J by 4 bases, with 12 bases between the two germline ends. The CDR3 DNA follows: TGTGCCAGCAGCTTAACGGCGGGGGCGGTCACTGAAGCTTTCTTT. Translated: CASSLTAGAVTEAFF.

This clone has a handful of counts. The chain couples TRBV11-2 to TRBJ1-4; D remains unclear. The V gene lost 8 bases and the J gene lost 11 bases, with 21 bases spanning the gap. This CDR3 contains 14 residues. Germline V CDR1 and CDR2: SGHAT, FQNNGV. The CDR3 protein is CASAESPGSWKLFF. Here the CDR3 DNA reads TGTGCCAGCGCCGAAAGCCCCGGGTCCTGGAAACTGTTTTTT.

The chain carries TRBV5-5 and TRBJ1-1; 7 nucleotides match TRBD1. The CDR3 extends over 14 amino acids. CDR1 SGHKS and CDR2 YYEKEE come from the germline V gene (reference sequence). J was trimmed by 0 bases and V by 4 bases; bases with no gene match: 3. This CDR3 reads CASSVGQLNTEAFF. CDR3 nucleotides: TGTGCCAGCAGCGTGGGACAGTTGAACACTGAAGCTTTCTTT.

The DNA of the CDR3 is TGTGCCAGCTCCCGATCCGGGACAAACACAGATACGCAGTATTTT. This gives the protein CASSRSGTNTDTQYF. The rearrangement links TRBV18 to TRBJ2-3, with a tentative D call TRBD1 (6 bases). The CDR3 length is 15 residues. Germline CDR1 KGHSH, CDR2 LQKENI. V lost 6 bases and J 2 bases, leaving 15 bases between the germline ends. The entire variable domain, with the rest obtained from reference TRBV18 and TRBJ2-3, is as follows: NAGVMQNPRHLVRRRGQEARLRCSPMKGHSHVYWYRQLPEEGLKFMVYLQKENIIDESGMPKERFSAEFPKEGPSILRIQQVVRGDSAAYFCASSRSGTNTDTQYFGPGTRLTVL.

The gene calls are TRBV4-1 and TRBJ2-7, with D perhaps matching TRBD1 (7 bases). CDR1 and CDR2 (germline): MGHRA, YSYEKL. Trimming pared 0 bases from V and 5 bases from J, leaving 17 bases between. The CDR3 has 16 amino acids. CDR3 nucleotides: TGCGCCAGCAGCCAAGAATTAGGGGGCGGAGGGCACGAGCAGTACTTC. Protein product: CASSQELGGGGHEQYF.

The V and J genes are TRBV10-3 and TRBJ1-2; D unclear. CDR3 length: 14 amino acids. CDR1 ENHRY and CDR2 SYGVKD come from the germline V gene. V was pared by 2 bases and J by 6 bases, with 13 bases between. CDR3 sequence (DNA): TGTGCCATCAGTGAGGCGACCGGGAAAAATGGCTACACCTTC. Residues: CAISEATGKNGYTF.

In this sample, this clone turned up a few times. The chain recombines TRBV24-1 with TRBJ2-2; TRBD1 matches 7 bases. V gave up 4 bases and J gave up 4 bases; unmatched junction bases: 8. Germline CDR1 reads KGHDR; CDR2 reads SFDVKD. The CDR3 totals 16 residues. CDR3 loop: CATSDPRQGPTGELFF. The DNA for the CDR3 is TGTGCCACCAGTGACCCTCGACAGGGCCCCACCGGGGAGCTGTTTTTT.

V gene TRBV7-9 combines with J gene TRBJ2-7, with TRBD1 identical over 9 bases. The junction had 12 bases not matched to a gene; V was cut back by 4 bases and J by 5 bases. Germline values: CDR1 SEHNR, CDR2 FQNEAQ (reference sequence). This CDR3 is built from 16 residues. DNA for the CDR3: TGTGCCAGCAGCTCACTGGATACAGGGGGCAAGAACGAGCAGTACTTC. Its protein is CASSSLDTGGKNEQYF.

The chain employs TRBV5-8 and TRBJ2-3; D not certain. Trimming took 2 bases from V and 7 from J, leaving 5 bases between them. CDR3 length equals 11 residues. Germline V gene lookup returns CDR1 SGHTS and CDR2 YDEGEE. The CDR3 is CASSLINTQYF. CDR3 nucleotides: TGTGCCAGCAGCTTAATTAATACGCAGTATTTT. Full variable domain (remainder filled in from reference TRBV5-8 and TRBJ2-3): EAGVTQSPTHLIKTRGQQATLRCSPISGHTSVYWYQQALGLGLQFLLWYDEGEERNRGNFPPRFSGRQFPNYSSELNVNALELEDSALYLCASSLINTQYFGPGTRLTVL.

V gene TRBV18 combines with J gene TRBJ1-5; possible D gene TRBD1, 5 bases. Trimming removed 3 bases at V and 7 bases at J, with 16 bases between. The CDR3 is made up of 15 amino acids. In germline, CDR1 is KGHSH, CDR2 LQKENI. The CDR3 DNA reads TGTGCCAGCTCACCGCCCGGGGGAGTGGACCAGCCCCAGCATTTT. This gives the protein CASSPPGGVDQPQHF.

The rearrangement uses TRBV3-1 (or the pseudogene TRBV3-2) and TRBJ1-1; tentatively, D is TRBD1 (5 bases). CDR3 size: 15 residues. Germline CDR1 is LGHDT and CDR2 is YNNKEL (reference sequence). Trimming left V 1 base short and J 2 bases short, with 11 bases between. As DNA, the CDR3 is TGTGCCAGCAGCCAAGTAATAACAGGTAACACTGAAGCTTTCTTT. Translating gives CASSQVITGNTEAFF.

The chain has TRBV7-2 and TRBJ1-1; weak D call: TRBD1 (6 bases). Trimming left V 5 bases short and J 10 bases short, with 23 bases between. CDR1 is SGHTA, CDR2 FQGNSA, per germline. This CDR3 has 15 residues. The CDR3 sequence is CASSNRVYPPRGAFF. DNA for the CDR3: TGTGCCAGCAGCAACAGGGTTTACCCTCCCCGAGGAGCTTTCTTT.

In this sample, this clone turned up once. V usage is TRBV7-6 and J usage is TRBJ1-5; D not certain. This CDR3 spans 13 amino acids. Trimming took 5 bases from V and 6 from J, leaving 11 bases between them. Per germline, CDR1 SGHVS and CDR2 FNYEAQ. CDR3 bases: TGTGCCAGCAGCCCCCGCGTTTCTCAGCCCCAGCATTTT. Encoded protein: CASSPRVSQPQHF. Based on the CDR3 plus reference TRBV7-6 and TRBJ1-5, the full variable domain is GAGVSQSPRYKVTKRGQDVALRCDPISGHVSLYWYRQALGQGPEFLTYFNYEAQQDKSGLPNDRFSAERPEGSISTLTIQRTEQRDSAMYRCASSPRVSQPQHFGDGTRLSIL.

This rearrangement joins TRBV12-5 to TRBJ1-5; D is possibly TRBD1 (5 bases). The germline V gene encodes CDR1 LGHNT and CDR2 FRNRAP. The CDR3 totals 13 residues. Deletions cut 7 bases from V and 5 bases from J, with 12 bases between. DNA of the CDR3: TGTGCTAGTGCTCTTGGGGCAGATCAGCCCCAGCATTTT. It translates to CASALGADQPQHF.

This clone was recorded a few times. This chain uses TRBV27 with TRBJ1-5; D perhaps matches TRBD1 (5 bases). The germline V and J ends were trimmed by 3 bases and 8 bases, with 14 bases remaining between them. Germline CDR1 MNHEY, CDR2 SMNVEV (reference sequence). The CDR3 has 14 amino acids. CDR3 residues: CASSLGRGAEPQHF. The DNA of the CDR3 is TGTGCCAGCAGTTTGGGGAGGGGCGCGGAGCCCCAGCATTTT.

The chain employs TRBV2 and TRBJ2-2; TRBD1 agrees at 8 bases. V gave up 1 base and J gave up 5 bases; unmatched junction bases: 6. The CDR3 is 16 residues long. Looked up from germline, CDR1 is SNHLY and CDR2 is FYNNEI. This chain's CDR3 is CASSEVGRGRTGELFF. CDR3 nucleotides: TGTGCCAGCAGTGAAGTCGGCAGGGGGCGGACCGGGGAGCTGTTTTTT.

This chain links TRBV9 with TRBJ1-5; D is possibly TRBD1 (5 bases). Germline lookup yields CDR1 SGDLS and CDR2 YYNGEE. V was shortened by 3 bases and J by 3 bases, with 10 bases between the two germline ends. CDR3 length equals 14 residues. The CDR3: CASSGAGSNQPQHF. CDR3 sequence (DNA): TGTGCCAGCAGCGGTGCAGGGTCCAATCAGCCCCAGCATTTT.

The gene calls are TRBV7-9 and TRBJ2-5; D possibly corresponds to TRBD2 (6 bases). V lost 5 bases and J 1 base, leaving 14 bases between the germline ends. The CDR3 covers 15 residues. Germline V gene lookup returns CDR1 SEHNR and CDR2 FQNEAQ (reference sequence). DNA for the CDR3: TGTGCCAGCAGCCTGGATGCGGGGTTCCAAGAGACCCAGTACTTC. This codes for CASSLDAGFQETQYF.

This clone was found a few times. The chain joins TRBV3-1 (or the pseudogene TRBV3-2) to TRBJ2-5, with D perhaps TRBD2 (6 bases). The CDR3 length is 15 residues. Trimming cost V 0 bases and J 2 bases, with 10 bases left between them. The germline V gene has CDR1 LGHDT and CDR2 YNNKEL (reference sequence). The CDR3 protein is CASSQDFGLQETQYF. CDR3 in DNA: TGTGCCAGCAGCCAAGATTTTGGACTACAAGAGACCCAGTACTTC.

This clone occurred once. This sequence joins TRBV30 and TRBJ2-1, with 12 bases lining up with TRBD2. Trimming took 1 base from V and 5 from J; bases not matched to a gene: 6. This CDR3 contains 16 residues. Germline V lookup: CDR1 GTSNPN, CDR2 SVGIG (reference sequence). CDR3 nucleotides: TGTGCCTGGAGTGAGGCTAGCGGGGGGGCCAACAATGAGCAGTTCTTC. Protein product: CAWSEASGGANNEQFF.

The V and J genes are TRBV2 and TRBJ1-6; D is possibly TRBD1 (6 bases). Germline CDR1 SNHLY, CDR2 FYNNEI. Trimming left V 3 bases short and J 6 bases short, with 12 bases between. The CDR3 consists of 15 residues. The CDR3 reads CASSEDSWVNSPLHF. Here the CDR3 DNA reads TGTGCCAGCAGTGAGGACAGTTGGGTTAATTCACCCCTCCACTTT. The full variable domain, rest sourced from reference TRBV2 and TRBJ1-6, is EPEVTQTPSHQVTQMGQEVILRCVPISNHLYFYWYRQILGQKVEFLVSFYNNEISEKSEIFDDQFSVERPDGSNFTLKIRSTKLEDSAMYFCASSEDSWVNSPLHFGNGTRLTVT.

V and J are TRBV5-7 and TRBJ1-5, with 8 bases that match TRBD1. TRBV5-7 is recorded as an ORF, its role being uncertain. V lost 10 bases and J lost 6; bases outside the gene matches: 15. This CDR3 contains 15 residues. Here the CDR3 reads CAGQGGRSQGQPQHF. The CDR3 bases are TGTGCCGGACAGGGTGGACGATCGCAGGGTCAGCCCCAGCATTTT.

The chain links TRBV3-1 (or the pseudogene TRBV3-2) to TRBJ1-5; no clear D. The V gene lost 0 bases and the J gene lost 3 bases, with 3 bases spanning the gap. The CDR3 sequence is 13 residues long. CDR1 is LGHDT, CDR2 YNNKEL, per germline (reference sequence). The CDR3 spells CASSQDNNQPQHF. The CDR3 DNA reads TGTGCCAGCAGCCAAGACAACAATCAGCCCCAGCATTTT.

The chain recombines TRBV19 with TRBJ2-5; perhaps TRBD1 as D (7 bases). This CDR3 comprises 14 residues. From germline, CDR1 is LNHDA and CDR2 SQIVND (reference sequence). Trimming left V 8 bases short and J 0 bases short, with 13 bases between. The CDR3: CASARRGDQETQYF. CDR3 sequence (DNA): TGTGCCAGTGCGCGCAGGGGGGACCAAGAGACCCAGTACTTC.

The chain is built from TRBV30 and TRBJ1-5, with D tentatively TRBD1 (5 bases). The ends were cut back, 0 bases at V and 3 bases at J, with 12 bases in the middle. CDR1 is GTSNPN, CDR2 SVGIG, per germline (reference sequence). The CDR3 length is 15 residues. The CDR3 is CAWSVTGGPNQPQHF. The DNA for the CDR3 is TGTGCCTGGAGTGTAACGGGGGGTCCCAATCAGCCCCAGCATTTT.